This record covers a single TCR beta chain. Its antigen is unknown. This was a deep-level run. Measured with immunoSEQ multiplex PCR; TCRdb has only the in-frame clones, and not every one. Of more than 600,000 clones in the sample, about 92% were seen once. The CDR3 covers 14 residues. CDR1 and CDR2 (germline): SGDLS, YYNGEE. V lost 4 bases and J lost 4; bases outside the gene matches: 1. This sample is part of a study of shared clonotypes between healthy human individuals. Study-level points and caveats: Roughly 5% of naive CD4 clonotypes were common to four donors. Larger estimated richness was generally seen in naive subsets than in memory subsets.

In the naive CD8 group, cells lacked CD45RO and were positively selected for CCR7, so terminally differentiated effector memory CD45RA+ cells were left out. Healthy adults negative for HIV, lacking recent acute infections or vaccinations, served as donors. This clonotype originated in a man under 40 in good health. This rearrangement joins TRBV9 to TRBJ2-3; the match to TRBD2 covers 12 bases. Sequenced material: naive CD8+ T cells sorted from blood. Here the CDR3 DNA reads TGTGCCAGCAGCCTAGCGGGGGGGGCAGATACGCAGTATTTT. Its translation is CASSLAGGADTQYF.